The clone carrying this T cell receptor beta chain was seen many times. TCRdb called the 5' RACE reads again in MiXCR, with one record for every CDR3 protein. The sample records about 580,000 distinct CDR3 sequences, less than 20% being singletons. These data belong to a study of T cells after yellow fever vaccination. Germline lookup yields CDR1 MNHEY and CDR2 SVGAGI. CDR3 size: 18 residues. V lost 0 bases to trimming and J lost 8 bases, with 24 bases between them. The receptor was derived from a man aged 18 to 35 who received the YFV17D yellow fever vaccine. This specimen consisted of PBMCs, obtained about 5 days after the first yellow fever vaccination. The V and J genes are TRBV6-5 and TRBJ2-3, with D perhaps TRBD2 (6 bases). CDR3 sequence (DNA): TGTGCCAGCAGTTACTCGATCCCAGGATCCCCTATTAGCGGTACGCAGTATTTT. Amino acid sequence: CASSYSIPGSPISGTQYF.